The 18 T cell receptor beta chains presented below share a single source sample, sequenced in a study of blood T cells in healthy people across ages. Alongside a J-beta primer mix, a sample-barcoded 5' primer served in a second PCR lasting roughly 6 to 12 cycles. A single record per CDR3 protein comes from TCRdb applying MiXCR to the 5' RACE reads. Here the sample spans hundreds of thousands of distinct CDR3 sequences, under 25% being singletons. The source material was blood. The source is a man between 65 and 85 years old in good health.

The chain uses TRBV3-1 and TRBJ2-1, with D perhaps TRBD1 (6 bases). Trimming removed 0 bases at V and 4 bases at J, with 13 bases between. The CDR3 is 16 residues long. Per the germline V gene, CDR1 is LGHDT and CDR2 is YNNKEL (reference sequence). The chain's CDR3 is CASSQDWGHLYNEQFF. CDR3 bases: TGTGCCAGCAGCCAAGATTGGGGACACTTATACAATGAGCAGTTCTTC.

The chain is built from TRBV10-3 and TRBJ2-5; 7 bases map to TRBD2. The V segment lost 3 bases and the J segment 5 bases; nucleotides outside the gene matches: 9. CDR3 size: 15 residues. The germline V gene encodes CDR1 ENHRY and CDR2 SYGVKD. The chain's CDR3 is CAISDSVGGDETQYF. The CDR3 DNA sequence: TGTGCCATCAGTGATAGTGTGGGGGGGGACGAGACCCAGTACTTC.

The J gene is TRBJ1-1, the V gene TRBV18; D perhaps matches TRBD1 (5 bases). The V and J ends lost 2 bases and 8 bases respectively, with 12 bases between them. Germline CDR1 and CDR2: KGHSH and LQKENI. The CDR3 loop spans 13 amino acids. The CDR3 region has the DNA TGTGCCAGCTCACCAGATTATGGGGGGGAAGCTTTCTTT. Encoded protein: CASSPDYGGEAFF.

This clonotype came up a few times. This chain connects TRBV7-9 to TRBJ2-3, with D unclear. CDR3 length equals 16 residues. V was trimmed by 1 base and J by 0 bases, leaving 11 bases between them. Per the germline V gene, CDR1 is SEHNR and CDR2 is FQNEAQ (reference sequence). CDR3 region: CASSLERSSSTDTQYF. The CDR3 DNA reads TGTGCCAGCAGCTTAGAACGGTCCTCTAGCACAGATACGCAGTATTTT.

This clonotype has only a few counts. The CDR3 DNA sequence: TGTGCCAGCAGCCCCTTGGACGGGGGAGTCCAGTACTTC. Translation: CASSPLDGGVQYF. This rearrangement joins TRBV7-2 to TRBJ2-5; perhaps TRBD2 as D (6 bases). CDR1 and CDR2 from the germline V gene are SGHTA and FQGNSA. CDR3 length: 13 amino acids. V lost 5 bases and J lost 10, with 17 bases in between.

V usage is TRBV6-6 and J usage is TRBJ2-3; 7 positions agree with TRBD1. This CDR3 spans 12 amino acids. The V and J ends lost 5 bases and 10 bases, in that order; junction bases with no gene match: 6. Germline values: CDR1 MNHNY, CDR2 SVGAGI (reference sequence). The CDR3 here is CASSTQGMAQYF. Here the CDR3 DNA reads TGTGCCAGCAGTACACAGGGGATGGCGCAGTATTTT.

The sample holds a few counts of this clonotype. The J gene is TRBJ2-3, the V gene TRBV7-2, with D tentatively TRBD2 (6 bases). The CDR3 loop spans 16 amino acids. The germline V gene has CDR1 SGHTA and CDR2 FQGNSA. Trimming took off 4 bases at V and 2 bases at J, with 16 bases between the two ends. The CDR3 DNA reads TGTGCCAGCAGCTCAGAGTGGACTATCTCCACAGATACGCAGTATTTT. This encodes CASSSEWTISTDTQYF.

In its sample, this clonotype was seen a few times. The CDR3 loop is CASSEGQSGTQYF. The CDR3 DNA reads as TGTGCCAGCAGTGAGGGGCAAAGTGGTACGCAGTATTTT. The chain recombines TRBV2 with TRBJ2-3; D perhaps matches TRBD1 (5 bases). Trimming left V 3 bases short and J 8 bases short, with 12 bases between. This CDR3 contains 13 residues. Germline lookup yields CDR1 SNHLY and CDR2 FYNNEI.

This chain links TRBV11-2 with TRBJ2-1, with TRBD1 identical over 8 bases. J was trimmed by 14 bases and V by 5 bases; bases with no gene match: 5. The CDR3 spans 11 residues. Germline V CDR1 and CDR2: SGHAT, FQNNGV. The CDR3 region has the DNA TGTGCCAGCAGCAATGACAGGGGTGAGTTCTTC. It encodes CASSNDRGEFF.

The chain has TRBV6-6 and TRBJ2-7; no clear D. The CDR3 consists of 12 residues. The germline V and J ends were trimmed by 7 bases and 1 base, with 8 bases remaining between them. Germline V gene lookup returns CDR1 MNHNY and CDR2 SVGAGI (reference sequence). The CDR3 here is CASTGNSYEQYF. In nucleotides, the CDR3 is TGTGCCAGCACCGGCAATTCCTACGAGCAGTACTTC.

As regards this clonotype: At one of its ends the junction is not consistent with the germline gene, which may arise from a read error. This chain connects TRBV7-2 to TRBJ2-5, with D perhaps being TRBD1 or TRBD2 (5 bases each). Per the germline V gene, CDR1 is SGHTA and CDR2 is FQGNSA. The CDR3 loop spans 11 amino acids. The DNA of the CDR3 is TGTGCCAGCAGCTCACCGGGACCCTTGCTCTTC. Encoded protein: CASSSPGPLLF. Using reference TRBV7-2 and TRBJ2-5 for the parts outside the CDR3, the full variable domain is GAGVSQSPSNKVTEKGKDVELRCDPISGHTALYWYRQSLGQGLEFLIYFQGNSAPDKSGLPSDRFSAERTGGSVSTLTIQRTQQEDSAVYLCASSSPGPLLFGPGTRLLVL.

This clonotype has a count of ten or more. The chain carries TRBV7-8 and TRBJ1-4; 11 nucleotides align to TRBD1. The CDR3 is 14 amino acids. The V segment lost 7 bases and the J segment 8 bases; nucleotides outside the gene matches: 6. Germline assignment: CDR1 SGHVS and CDR2 FQNEAQ. CDR3 protein: CASITGTGGEKLFF. The CDR3 DNA reads TGTGCCAGCATCACCGGGACAGGGGGGGAAAAACTGTTTTTT.

This clonotype appeared a few times. The rearrangement links TRBV2 to TRBJ2-3; the match to TRBD2 covers 8 bases. The CDR3 runs 14 residues. V trimming: 7 bases; J trimming: 4 bases; junction bases outside the gene matches: 7. Germline V gives CDR1 SNHLY, CDR2 FYNNEI. CDR3 loop: CASIRSGSSDTQYF. CDR3 in DNA: TGTGCCAGCATACGAAGCGGGAGTTCAGATACGCAGTATTTT.

This clonotype showed up just a few times. The chain carries TRBV9 and TRBJ1-1, with D unresolved. The CDR3 sequence is 14 residues long. The V end lost 2 bases, the J end lost 0 bases, and 8 bases lay between the germline ends. Germline V CDR1 and CDR2: SGDLS, YYNGEE. Here the CDR3 reads CASSVGSMNTEAFF. In DNA, the CDR3 is TGTGCCAGCAGCGTCGGCTCCATGAACACTGAAGCTTTCTTT. The full variable domain, in which reference TRBV9 and TRBJ1-1 provide the parts outside the CDR3, is DSGVTQTPKHLITATGQRVTLRCSPRSGDLSVYWYQQSLDQGLQFLIQYYNGEERAKGNILERFSAQQFPDLHSELNLSSLELGDSALYFCASSVGSMNTEAFFGQGTRLTVV.

This clonotype was seen once. V gene TRBV4-2 combines with J gene TRBJ2-4, with D possibly matching TRBD2 (6 bases). Trimming stripped 1 base from V and 7 bases from J, with 11 bases between. Germline-derived CDR1 and CDR2 are LGHNA and YNFKEQ. This CDR3 region has 14 residues. CDR3 DNA sequence: TGTGCCAGCAGCCAAGCTAGCGAGGTGAACATTCAGTACTTC. As protein: CASSQASEVNIQYF.

The chain recombines TRBV20-1 with TRBJ2-1; 10 nucleotides agree with TRBD2. The CDR3 loop spans 19 amino acids. Losses at the gene ends were 3 bases for V and 0 bases for J; bases not matched to a gene: 14. The germline V gene has CDR1 DFQATT and CDR2 SNEGSKA (reference sequence). CDR3 protein: CSASRSSGSYVSSYNEQFF. The CDR3 DNA reads as TGCAGTGCTAGTCGGTCTAGCGGGAGCTATGTGAGCTCCTACAATGAGCAGTTCTTC.

This clonotype showed up just a few times. One end of the junction is discordant with germline, which a read error may explain. The gene calls are TRBV24-1 and TRBJ2-1; 7 bases fit TRBD1. Germline lookup yields CDR1 KGHDR and CDR2 SFDVKD. The CDR3 is 17 residues long. CDR3: CATSESYRGPSYNEQFF. DNA of the CDR3: TGCGCCACCAGTGAGTCTTACAGGGGCCCCTCCTACAATGAGCAGTTCTTC.

In its sample, this clonotype was seen a few times. V gene TRBV9 combines with J gene TRBJ1-1; D is perhaps TRBD1 (5 bases). Germline V gene lookup returns CDR1 SGDLS and CDR2 YYNGEE. V lost 4 bases to trimming and J lost 0 bases, with 16 bases between them. This CDR3 comprises 16 residues. Here the CDR3 DNA reads TGTGCCAGCAGCCCTGGGCCGGGGACGGTGAACACTGAAGCTTTCTTT. Residues: CASSPGPGTVNTEAFF.